This TCR beta chain emerged from a study of CD8 T cells in ankylosing spondylitis. Germline assignment: CDR1 SQVTM and CDR2 ANQGSEA. V was shortened by 4 bases and J by 2 bases, with 15 bases between the two germline ends. The CDR3 is 14 amino acids. Study-level results: In the blood and synovial fluid of reactive arthritis, some motif variants had been previously reported. Fewer than ten highly homologous variants made up a TCR beta motif, and this motif appeared characteristic of ankylosing spondylitis blood. The clones that were linked to disease were reported to be significantly enriched in matched synovial fluid samples from ankylosing spondylitis patients.

TCRdb processed the 5' RACE reads anew with MiXCR; each CDR3 protein has one entry. The table records 150,000 or so distinct CDR3 sequences, 9.8% of them present only once. This clonotype has ten or more counts. Its target is not known. Input material: blood, either unsorted or a sorted T cell fraction (not recorded which). The clonotype comes from a female donor with ankylosing spondylitis or in good health (not recorded which). This chain uses TRBV29-1 with TRBJ2-7; possibly TRBD2 for D (5 bases). The CDR3 sequence: CSVGEAASTYEQYF. CDR3 nucleotide sequence: TGCAGCGTTGGGGAAGCGGCAAGCACCTACGAGCAGTACTTC.